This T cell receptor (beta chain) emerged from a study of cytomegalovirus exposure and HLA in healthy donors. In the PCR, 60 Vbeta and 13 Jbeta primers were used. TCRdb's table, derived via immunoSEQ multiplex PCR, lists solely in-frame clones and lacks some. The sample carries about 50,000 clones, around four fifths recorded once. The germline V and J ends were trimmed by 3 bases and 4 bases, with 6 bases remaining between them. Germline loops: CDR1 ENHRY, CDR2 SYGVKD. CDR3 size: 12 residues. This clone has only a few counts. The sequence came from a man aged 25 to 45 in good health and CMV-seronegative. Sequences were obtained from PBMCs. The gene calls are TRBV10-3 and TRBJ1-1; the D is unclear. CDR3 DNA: TGTGCCATCAGTGACCGGAGCACTGAAGCTTTCTTT. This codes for CAISDRSTEAFF.